In its sample, the clone carrying this T cell receptor (beta chain) was seen once. This entry belongs to a study of blood T cell repertoires in COVID-19. The V and J ends lost 1 base and 0 bases respectively, with 9 bases between them. Germline V CDR1 and CDR2: MNHEY, SVGAGI. The CDR3 is made up of 15 amino acids. Assay: immunoSEQ multiplex PCR; the TCRdb copy retains only in-frame clones and omits some. The table has 150,000 to 160,000 clones, roughly nine tenths seen once. This clonotype was sampled from a man in his fifties with acute or convalescent COVID-19. This sequence joins TRBV6-5 and TRBJ1-1; no clear D gene. Sequencing was carried out using peripheral blood. In DNA form, the CDR3 reads TGTGCCAGCAGTTACTTTAGTACTATGAACACTGAAGCTTTCTTT. Protein product: CASSYFSTMNTEAFF.